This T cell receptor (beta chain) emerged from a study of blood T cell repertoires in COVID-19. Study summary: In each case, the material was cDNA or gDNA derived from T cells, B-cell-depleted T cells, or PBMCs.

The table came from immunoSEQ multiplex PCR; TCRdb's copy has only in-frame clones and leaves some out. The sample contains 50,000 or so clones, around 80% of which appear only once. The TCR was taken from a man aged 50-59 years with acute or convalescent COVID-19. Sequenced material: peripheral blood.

Here the CDR3 reads CASSIAGNTEAFF. For the CDR3, the DNA is TGTGCCAGCTCCATTGCAGGAAACACTGAAGCTTTCTTT. The chain is built from TRBV6-5 and TRBJ1-1; D unresolved. The CDR3 has 13 amino acids. Trimming took off 8 bases at V and 2 bases at J, with 12 bases between the two ends. Germline V CDR1 and CDR2: MNHEY, SVGAGI.